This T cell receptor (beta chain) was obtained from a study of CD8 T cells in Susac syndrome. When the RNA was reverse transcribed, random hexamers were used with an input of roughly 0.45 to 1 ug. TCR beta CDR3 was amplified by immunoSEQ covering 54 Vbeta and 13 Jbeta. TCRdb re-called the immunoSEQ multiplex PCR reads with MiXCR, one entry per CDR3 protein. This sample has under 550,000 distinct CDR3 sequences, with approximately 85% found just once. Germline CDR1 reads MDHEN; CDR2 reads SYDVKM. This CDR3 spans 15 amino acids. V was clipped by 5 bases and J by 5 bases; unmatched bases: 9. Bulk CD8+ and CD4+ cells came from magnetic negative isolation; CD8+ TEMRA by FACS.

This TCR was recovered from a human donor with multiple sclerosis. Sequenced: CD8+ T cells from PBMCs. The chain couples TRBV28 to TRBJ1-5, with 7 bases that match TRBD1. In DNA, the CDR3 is TGTGCCAGCAGTGGTAGACAGGGTGGGGATCAGCCCCAGCATTTT. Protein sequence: CASSGRQGGDQPQHF.